These 17 T cell receptor beta chains were sequenced from one sample in a study of shared clonotypes between healthy human individuals (dated by TCRdb to the early 2020s). To prepare the library, the immunoSEQ multiplex PCR assay was applied. In TCRdb, the immuneACCESS table is reduced to in-frame sequences with V and J assigned. These tables do not hold every clone; where another copy was compared, an unresolved V gene accounts for under half, and the others remain unexplained. The sample has under 2,500,000 clones on record, nearly 97% of them singletons. The top ten clones comprise around 0.13% of the sample. Sequenced material: naive CD4+ T cells sorted from blood. The cell subset or site label here, explained by the study, means: CD45RA+ positively selected. Receptor source: a man in his late teens or twenties in good health.

The J gene is TRBJ2-1, the V gene TRBV6-5, with 11 nucleotides matching TRBD2. The J segment lost 8 bases and the V segment lost 6 bases, leaving 9 bases of the junction unmatched. The germline V gene has CDR1 MNHEY and CDR2 SVGAGI. The CDR3 extends over 15 amino acids. CDR3 coding DNA: TGTGCCAGCAGACCCACTAGCGGGAGTGTCGATGAGCAGTTCTTC. Translation: CASRPTSGSVDEQFF.

The chain couples TRBV6-5 to TRBJ2-7; D is perhaps TRBD2 (6 bases). CDR1 and CDR2 (germline): MNHEY, SVGAGI. The V end was cut by 5 bases, the J end by 3 bases, with 17 bases between. The length of the CDR3 is 15 residues. This CDR3 reads CASSPSGDGHYEQYF. Written as DNA, the CDR3 is TGTGCCAGCAGTCCCTCGGGGGACGGGCACTACGAGCAGTACTTC.

As concerns this clone: This sample also contains other DNA sequences that code for the same CDR3. This chain links TRBV7-9 with TRBJ1-3; D gene ambiguous. The CDR3 is 13 residues long. The V gene's germline CDR1 is SEHNR and CDR2 FQNEAQ (reference sequence). V lost 1 base and J 4 bases, leaving 5 bases between the germline ends. The CDR3 nucleotides are TGTGCCAGCAGCTTAGGGAGCGGAAACACCATATATTTT. Encoded protein: CASSLGSGNTIYF.

This rearrangement joins TRBV5-1 to TRBJ2-7; D tentatively reads TRBD1 or TRBD2 (5 bases each). Germline lookup yields CDR1 SGHRS and CDR2 YFSETQ. V lost 4 bases and J 0 bases, leaving 14 bases between the germline ends. This CDR3 spans 15 amino acids. CDR3: CASSRDGGSSYEQYF. The DNA of the CDR3 is TGCGCCAGCAGCCGGGACGGTGGGAGCTCCTACGAGCAGTACTTC.

The chain is built from TRBV6-6 and TRBJ1-1, with D possibly TRBD1 on 5 matching bases. The CDR3 is made up of 13 amino acids. Germline V lookup: CDR1 MNHNY, CDR2 SVGAGI (reference sequence). V lost 8 bases, J lost 10 bases, and 20 bases lay in between. In DNA form, the CDR3 reads TGTGCCAGCGACCCAGGGCAACCCGCGGGAGCTTTCTTT. Amino acids: CASDPGQPAGAFF.

V and J are TRBV30 and TRBJ1-1; D is undetermined. The germline V and J ends were trimmed by 3 bases and 1 base, with 12 bases remaining between them. Germline values: CDR1 GTSNPN, CDR2 SVGIG (reference sequence). The CDR3 extends over 14 amino acids. CDR3 nucleotides: TGTGCCTGGAGGGCCCCCGGACGGAACACTGAAGCTTTCTTT. This translates into CAWRAPGRNTEAFF.

The chain couples TRBV9 to TRBJ1-2; D is uncertain. The CDR3 extends over 18 amino acids. The germline V and J ends were trimmed by 0 bases and 3 bases, with 21 bases remaining between them. Germline V lookup: CDR1 SGDLS, CDR2 YYNGEE. Here the CDR3 reads CASSVGIVDSGPDYGYTF. CDR3 nucleotides: TGTGCCAGCAGCGTAGGTATTGTCGACTCCGGGCCGGACTATGGCTACACCTTC.

The V and J genes are TRBV5-4 and TRBJ2-7, with a possible D match to TRBD2 (6 bases). The CDR3 is 14 residues long. The germline V and J ends were trimmed by 3 bases and 1 base, with 11 bases remaining between them. Germline V gives CDR1 SGHNT, CDR2 YYREEE (reference sequence). CDR3 nucleotide sequence: TGTGCCAGCAGCTCCGGGACTGATTCCTACGAGCAGTACTTC. This encodes CASSSGTDSYEQYF.

A note on this clone: Compared with germline, one end of the junction differs, possibly owing to a read error. In DNA form, the CDR3 reads TGTGCCAGCAGTCACTCGGACAGGGCGCCCGGAAACACCATATATTTT. Amino acid sequence: CASSHSDRAPGNTIYF. The chain couples TRBV6-5 to TRBJ1-3, with 8 bases matching TRBD1. Germline values: CDR1 MNHEY, CDR2 SVGAGI. The CDR3 loop spans 16 amino acids.

Concerning this clone itself: Distinct nucleotide sequences in the sample also encode this CDR3. The chain combines TRBV5-1 with TRBJ1-1; D gene unclear. This CDR3 region has 11 residues. The germline gives CDR1 SGHRS, CDR2 YFSETQ. Trimming pared 4 bases from V and 5 bases from J, leaving 6 bases between. This CDR3 reads CASSLGTEAFF. The DNA for the CDR3 is TGCGCCAGCAGCCTAGGGACTGAAGCTTTCTTT. Using reference TRBV5-1 and TRBJ1-1 for the parts outside the CDR3, the full variable domain is KAGVTQTPRYLIKTRGQQVTLSCSPISGHRSVSWYQQTPGQGLQFLFEYFSETQRNKGNFPGRFSGRQFSNSRSEMNVSTLELGDSALYLCASSLGTEAFFGQGTRLTVV.

The chain combines TRBV5-4 with TRBJ2-7; D unclear. The V gene's germline CDR1 is SGHNT and CDR2 YYREEE (reference sequence). V dropped 2 bases and J dropped 2 bases, with 11 bases sitting between them. The CDR3 has 14 amino acids. The CDR3 DNA reads as TGTGCCAGCAGCTTCCGTGACTTCACCTACGAGCAGTACTTC. Translating it yields CASSFRDFTYEQYF. Full variable domain (missing parts from reference TRBV5-4 and TRBJ2-7): ETGVTQSPTHLIKTRGQQVTLRCSSQSGHNTVSWYQQALGQGPQFIFQYYREEENGRGNFPPRFSGLQFPNYSSELNVNALELDDSALYLCASSFRDFTYEQYFGPGTRLTVT.

This clone showed up just once. The chain joins TRBV28 to TRBJ1-1; D uncertain. Deletions cut 6 bases from V and 3 bases from J, with 11 bases between. The germline gives CDR1 MDHEN, CDR2 SYDVKM. The CDR3 is 13 residues long. This CDR3 reads CASSPGWDTEAFF. The CDR3 DNA reads TGTGCCAGCAGCCCTGGATGGGACACTGAAGCTTTCTTT.

This chain links TRBV9 with TRBJ2-1; D possibly corresponds to TRBD1 (5 bases). Germline V lookup: CDR1 SGDLS, CDR2 YYNGEE. With 3 bases removed from V and 0 bases from J, the gap between germline ends came to 10 bases. The CDR3 loop spans 15 amino acids. This CDR3 is CASSGGSDSYNEQFF. In DNA form, the CDR3 reads TGTGCCAGCAGCGGGGGCTCCGACTCCTACAATGAGCAGTTCTTC.

This clone appeared a single time. The chain combines TRBV19 with TRBJ2-5, with 10 nucleotides matching TRBD1. Germline loops: CDR1 LNHDA, CDR2 SQIVND (reference sequence). The ends lost 5 bases at V and 2 bases at J; junction bases unmatched: 8. The CDR3 spans 16 residues. In DNA, the CDR3 is TGTGCCAGTAGTCCGTGGGACAGGGGAGGACAAGAGACCCAGTACTTC. Its translation: CASSPWDRGGQETQYF.

Note on this clone: This same CDR3 is encoded by further DNA sequences in the sample. This chain joins TRBV7-3 and TRBJ2-7; 7 bases are shared with TRBD2. V lost 5 bases, J lost 7 bases, and 5 bases stayed unmatched. Looked up from germline, CDR1 is SGHTA and CDR2 is FQGTGA. CDR3 length equals 12 residues. CDR3 loop: CASSPGGREQYF. The DNA for the CDR3 is TGTGCCAGCAGCCCCGGCGGGAGAGAGCAGTACTTC.

This chain connects TRBV11-2 to TRBJ2-5; D ambiguous. Trimming pared 4 bases from V and 5 bases from J, leaving 17 bases between. Germline loops: CDR1 SGHAT, CDR2 FQNNGV. This CDR3 has 15 amino acids. The CDR3 reads CASSYDLGIFETQYF. The DNA of the CDR3 is TGTGCCAGCAGCTACGACCTGGGTATTTTCGAGACCCAGTACTTC.

The V call is TRBV5-1, the J call TRBJ2-1; 12 positions match TRBD2. The germline V gene has CDR1 SGHRS and CDR2 YFSETQ. The trim removed 6 bases at V and 8 bases at J, leaving 9 bases unmatched. CDR3 length equals 15 residues. This CDR3 is CASTLTTSGSYEQFF. The DNA of the CDR3 is TGCGCCAGCACGCTCACGACTAGCGGGAGCTATGAGCAGTTCTTC.